This entry lists 28 T cell receptor beta chains sequenced from one sample in a study of blood T cell repertoires in COVID-19. The protocol was immunoSEQ multiplex PCR, while the TCRdb copy is restricted to in-frame clones and leaves out a portion. The top ten hold roughly 4.4% of the sample, which has fewer than 75,000 clones, roughly nine tenths seen once. Sequencing was carried out using peripheral blood. The receptors shown here come from a man aged 50 to 60 with active COVID-19.

The chain combines TRBV15 with TRBJ2-1; 9 bases agree with TRBD2. The CDR3 runs 14 residues. From germline, CDR1 is LNHNV and CDR2 YYDKDF (reference sequence). V lost 8 bases to trimming and J lost 7 bases; unmatched junction nucleotides: 9. DNA for the CDR3: TGTGCCACCGCCGGCGGGGGGGCCTTTAATGAGCAGTTCTTC. It encodes CATAGGGAFNEQFF. Full variable domain (remainder filled in from reference TRBV15 and TRBJ2-1): DAMVIQNPRYQVTQFGKPVTLSCSQTLNHNVMYWYQQKSSQAPKLLFHYYDKDFNNEADTPDNFQSRRPNTSFCFLDIRSPGLGDTAMYLCATAGGGAFNEQFFGPGTRLTVL.

The chain is built from TRBV10-3 and TRBJ2-3; 8 nucleotides align to TRBD2. Germline V gives CDR1 ENHRY, CDR2 SYGVKD. Trimming at V came to 2 bases and at J to 1 base, leaving 2 bases not matched to a gene. This CDR3 region has 15 residues. The CDR3 nucleotides read TGTGCCATCAGTGAGGTGCGGGGGGGCACAGATACGCAGTATTTT. Its protein is CAISEVRGGTDTQYF.

This clone was seen only a few times. The rearrangement uses TRBV7-3 and TRBJ2-7; a weak D match, TRBD1 (7 bases). The CDR3 is 14 residues long. V lost 6 bases and J 2 bases, leaving 14 bases between the germline ends. The germline V gene encodes CDR1 SGHTA and CDR2 FQGTGA. The CDR3 DNA reads TGTGCCAGCAGTTTAGGAGGGGGCACCTACGAGCAGTACTTC. Protein: CASSLGGGTYEQYF.

This rearrangement joins TRBV11-3 to TRBJ2-1, with 10 bases that match TRBD2. The CDR3 totals 20 residues. Germline CDR1 is SGHNT and CDR2 is YENEEA. V shed 2 bases and J 8 bases; nucleotides not matched to a gene: 21. Written as DNA, the CDR3 is TGTGCCAGCAGCTTATCTCGGTTGTCGGCTAGCGGGAGATTTAACGATGAGCAGTTCTTC. As protein: CASSLSRLSASGRFNDEQFF.

Remarks on this clone: At one end the junction does not follow the germline gene, possibly because of a read error. The genes are TRBV9 and TRBJ2-7; a possible D gene is TRBD1 (6 bases). Germline assignment: CDR1 SGDLS and CDR2 YYNGEE. CDR3 length: 14 amino acids. The CDR3 spells CASSARTASHEQYF. Here the CDR3 DNA reads TGTGCCAGCAGCGCTCGGACAGCCTCCCACGAGCAGTACTTC.

The rearrangement links TRBV18 to TRBJ1-4, with 9 bases lining up with TRBD1. V shed 4 bases, J shed 7 bases, and the junction held 7 bases outside the gene matches. This CDR3 has 15 residues. Germline values: CDR1 KGHSH, CDR2 LQKENI. This CDR3 reads CASSQPTGGGEKLFF. CDR3 DNA sequence: TGTGCCAGCTCACAACCGACAGGGGGAGGTGAAAAACTGTTTTTT.

V and J are TRBV5-8 and TRBJ1-2; 7 nucleotides agree with TRBD1. Germline V gives CDR1 SGHTS, CDR2 YDEGEE. The V segment lost 1 base and the J segment 1 base; nucleotides outside the gene matches: 4. CDR3 length: 15 amino acids. CDR3 DNA: TGTGCCAGCAGCTTGTGGGGGACAGTTAACTATGGCTACACCTTC. It is translated as CASSLWGTVNYGYTF.

V and J are TRBV3-1 (or the pseudogene TRBV3-2) and TRBJ2-1, with 7 nucleotides matching TRBD2. The CDR3 is 16 amino acids. Germline-derived CDR1 and CDR2 are LGHDT and YNNKEL (reference sequence). Trimming cost V 3 bases and J 1 base; bases outside gene matches: 6. The CDR3 sequence is CASSHVGEGSYNEQFF. CDR3 DNA: TGTGCCAGCAGCCACGTCGGGGAGGGGTCCTACAATGAGCAGTTCTTC.

J is TRBJ1-3 and V is TRBV5-4, with 10 positions matching TRBD1. V trimming: 0 bases; J trimming: 3 bases; junction bases outside the gene matches: 6. From germline, CDR1 is SGHNT and CDR2 YYREEE (reference sequence). This CDR3 contains 17 residues. The CDR3 loop reads CASSLGQGAFSGNTIYF. CDR3 DNA sequence: TGTGCCAGCAGCTTGGGACAGGGGGCATTCAGTGGAAACACCATATATTTT.

The chain uses TRBV11-3 and TRBJ1-2; D unclear. This CDR3 spans 16 amino acids. CDR1 and CDR2 (germline): SGHNT, YENEEA. Trimming took off 2 bases at V and 2 bases at J, with 15 bases between the two ends. The DNA of the CDR3 is TGTGCCAGCAGCTTATTTGGTGTAGGGAGGAACTATGGCTACACCTTC. It is translated as CASSLFGVGRNYGYTF.

The chain has TRBV6-2 or TRBV6-3 and TRBJ1-5, with TRBD1 matching over 8 bases. CDR1 MNHEY and CDR2 SVGEGT come from the germline V gene. J was trimmed by 4 bases and V by 6 bases; bases with no gene match: 8. The CDR3 loop spans 15 amino acids. The CDR3 here is CASSPSGTGNQPQHF. CDR3 in DNA: TGTGCCAGCAGCCCGTCGGGGACAGGAAATCAGCCCCAGCATTTT.

CDR3 nucleotides: TGTGCCAGCAGCTTAGACAGCCGAGCCAGGGGCTCCTACGAGCAGTACTTC. This sequence encodes CASSLDSRARGSYEQYF. The chain joins TRBV7-9 to TRBJ2-7; D might be TRBD1 (6 bases). This CDR3 comprises 17 residues. V was clipped by 1 base and J by 0 bases, with 16 bases between them. Germline CDR1 SEHNR, CDR2 FQNEAQ (reference sequence).

The V call is TRBV2, the J call TRBJ2-7, with a weak D call TRBD1 (6 bases). The CDR3 extends over 13 amino acids. Germline V gene lookup returns CDR1 SNHLY and CDR2 FYNNEI. V was pared by 7 bases and J by 7 bases, with 17 bases between. The CDR3 nucleotides are TGTGCCAGCACCACGCAGGGGTTGGGAGAGCAGTACTTC. Its protein is CASTTQGLGEQYF. The full variable domain, rest sourced from reference TRBV2 and TRBJ2-7, is EPEVTQTPSHQVTQMGQEVILRCVPISNHLYFYWYRQILGQKVEFLVSFYNNEISEKSEIFDDQFSVERPDGSNFTLKIRSTKLEDSAMYFCASTTQGLGEQYFGPGTRLTVT.

The V and J genes are TRBV7-2 and TRBJ2-5; D is perhaps TRBD1 (5 bases). This CDR3 contains 14 residues. Germline loops: CDR1 SGHTA, CDR2 FQGNSA. The ends were cut back, 5 bases at V and 4 bases at J, with 14 bases in the middle. The DNA of the CDR3 is TGTGCCAGCAGCCTCGACAGTTCGTTAGAGACCCAGTACTTC. Its protein is CASSLDSSLETQYF.

The chain couples TRBV9 to TRBJ2-5; D is possibly TRBD1 (5 bases). The CDR3 extends over 14 amino acids. V was pared by 4 bases and J by 3 bases, with 13 bases between. The germline V gene encodes CDR1 SGDLS and CDR2 YYNGEE. CDR3 protein: CASSRTGREETQYF. The CDR3, as DNA: TGTGCCAGCAGCCGAACCGGCAGGGAAGAGACCCAGTACTTC.

The J gene is TRBJ1-6, the V gene TRBV5-6; no firm D call. Germline CDR1 reads SGHDT; CDR2 reads YYEEEE. V was clipped by 4 bases and J by 0 bases, with 14 bases between them. The CDR3 totals 17 residues. CDR3: CASSREIQSSYNSPLHF. CDR3 nucleotide sequence: TGTGCCAGCAGCCGGGAAATCCAAAGCTCCTATAATTCACCCCTCCACTTT.

The chain couples TRBV19 to TRBJ2-5; 8 bases are shared with TRBD1. The CDR3 is 14 residues long. Unmatched junction bases numbered 7, after V lost 9 bases and J lost 1 base. Germline assignment: CDR1 LNHDA and CDR2 SQIVND (reference sequence). The CDR3 loop is CASKTGDGQETQYF. The CDR3 DNA reads TGTGCCAGCAAGACAGGGGATGGCCAAGAGACCCAGTACTTC.

The chain joins TRBV28 to TRBJ1-3, with a weak D call TRBD1 (5 bases). With 8 bases removed from V and 2 bases from J, the gap between germline ends came to 10 bases. CDR3 length: 13 amino acids. Germline values: CDR1 MDHEN, CDR2 SYDVKM. The CDR3 spells CASGGGAGNTIYF. The CDR3 DNA is TGTGCCAGCGGCGGGGGGGCTGGAAACACCATATATTTT.

This rearrangement joins TRBV5-4 to TRBJ2-7; TRBD2 aligns across 11 bases. The ends lost 4 bases at V and 2 bases at J; junction bases unmatched: 5. This CDR3 has 15 residues. Germline CDR1 SGHNT, CDR2 YYREEE (reference sequence). The CDR3 sequence is CASSGGTSGAYEQYF. The CDR3 nucleotides are TGTGCCAGCAGCGGAGGGACTAGCGGAGCCTACGAGCAGTACTTC.

V usage is TRBV6-2 or TRBV6-3 and J usage is TRBJ1-2; 10 bases match TRBD1. Trimming at V came to 1 base and at J to 4 bases, leaving 3 bases not matched to a gene. This CDR3 is 15 amino acids long. Germline V gives CDR1 MNHEY, CDR2 SVGEGT. CDR3 DNA: TGTGCCAGCAGTTACTGGGACAGGGGATCCTATGGCTACACCTTC. Translation: CASSYWDRGSYGYTF.

V usage is TRBV3-1 (or the pseudogene TRBV3-2) and J usage is TRBJ2-5; D remains ambiguous. The CDR3 runs to 16 residues. Germline-derived CDR1 and CDR2 are LGHDT and YNNKEL (reference sequence). V was trimmed by 4 bases and J by 5 bases, leaving 20 bases between them. The CDR3 loop reads CASSPKVRGDGETQYF. The CDR3 DNA reads TGTGCCAGCAGCCCCAAAGTACGCGGAGATGGGGAGACCCAGTACTTC.

The V and J genes are TRBV27 and TRBJ2-5, with TRBD2 identical over 7 bases. The CDR3 is made up of 14 amino acids. Trimming cost V 6 bases and J 5 bases; bases outside gene matches: 9. CDR1 and CDR2 from the germline V gene are MNHEY and SMNVEV (reference sequence). This CDR3 is CASRPGLGGETQYF. The CDR3 DNA is TGTGCCAGCAGGCCCGGACTAGGAGGGGAGACCCAGTACTTC.

The chain has TRBV9 and TRBJ2-2; TRBD2 aligns across 14 bases. The germline V gene encodes CDR1 SGDLS and CDR2 YYNGEE. This CDR3 spans 18 amino acids. Trimming cost V 4 bases and J 2 bases; bases outside gene matches: 7. The CDR3 sequence: CASSPGTSGGLNTGELFF. CDR3 nucleotide sequence: TGTGCCAGCAGCCCCGGGACTAGCGGGGGCCTTAACACCGGGGAGCTGTTTTTT. The whole variable domain, filled in from reference TRBV9 and TRBJ2-2, reads DSGVTQTPKHLITATGQRVTLRCSPRSGDLSVYWYQQSLDQGLQFLIQYYNGEERAKGNILERFSAQQFPDLHSELNLSSLELGDSALYFCASSPGTSGGLNTGELFFGEGSRLTVL.

The chain recombines TRBV6-5 with TRBJ1-5, with D tentatively TRBD1 (5 bases). V was clipped by 0 bases and J by 4 bases, with 7 bases between them. Germline V gene data show CDR1 as MNHEY and CDR2 as SVGAGI. The CDR3 extends over 14 amino acids. Here the CDR3 DNA reads TGTGCCAGCAGTTACTCGACAGCAAATCAGCCCCAGCATTTT. This encodes CASSYSTANQPQHF.

The V gene is TRBV5-4, the J gene TRBJ1-2; the D gene is possibly TRBD1 (5 bases). Germline V gene data show CDR1 as SGHNT and CDR2 as YYREEE (reference sequence). V lost 1 base to trimming and J lost 1 base, with 8 bases between them. The CDR3 runs 14 residues. CDR3 sequence: CASSLSGFNYGYTF. The CDR3 DNA is TGTGCCAGCAGCTTGTCAGGGTTTAACTATGGCTACACCTTC.

In its sample, this clone was seen a few times. The chain has TRBV5-1 and TRBJ2-7; 10 bases map to TRBD2. The CDR3 loop spans 15 amino acids. Germline assignment: CDR1 SGHRS and CDR2 YFSETQ. Trimming removed 4 bases from V and 2 bases from J; junction bases left unmatched: 6. The CDR3 spells CASSVGLAVAYEQYF. CDR3 nucleotide sequence: TGCGCCAGCAGCGTAGGACTAGCGGTGGCCTACGAGCAGTACTTC.

The genes are TRBV19 and TRBJ2-1; 9 positions match TRBD1. Germline loops: CDR1 LNHDA, CDR2 SQIVND (reference sequence). The CDR3 is made up of 17 amino acids. V was clipped by 6 bases and J by 0 bases; unmatched bases: 9. Here the CDR3 reads CASSLGTGIHSYNEQFF. CDR3 nucleotides: TGTGCCAGTAGCCTGGGGACAGGGATTCACTCCTACAATGAGCAGTTCTTC.

V usage is TRBV28 and J usage is TRBJ1-1, with D unresolved. Trimming took 3 bases from V and 8 from J, leaving 13 bases between them. The CDR3 length is 13 residues. Germline assignment: CDR1 MDHEN and CDR2 SYDVKM. The CDR3 spells CASSFGQFLEAFF. CDR3 bases: TGTGCCAGCAGTTTTGGGCAGTTTCTCGAAGCTTTCTTT.